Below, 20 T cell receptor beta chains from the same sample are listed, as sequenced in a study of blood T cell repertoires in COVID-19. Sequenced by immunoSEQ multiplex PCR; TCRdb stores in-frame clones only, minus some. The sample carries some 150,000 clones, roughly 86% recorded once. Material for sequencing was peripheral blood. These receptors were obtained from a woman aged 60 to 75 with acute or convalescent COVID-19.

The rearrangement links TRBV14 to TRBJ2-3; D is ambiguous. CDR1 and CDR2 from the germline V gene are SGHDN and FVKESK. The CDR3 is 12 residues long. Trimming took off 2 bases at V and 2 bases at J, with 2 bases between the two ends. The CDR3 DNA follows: TGTGCCAGCAGCCAATACACAGATACGCAGTATTTT. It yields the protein CASSQYTDTQYF.

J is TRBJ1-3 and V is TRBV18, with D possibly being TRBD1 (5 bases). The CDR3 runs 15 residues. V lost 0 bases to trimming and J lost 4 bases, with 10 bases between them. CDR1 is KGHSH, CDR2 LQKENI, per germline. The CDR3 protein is CASSPPGEAGNTIYF. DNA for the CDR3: TGTGCCAGCTCACCACCAGGGGAGGCCGGAAACACCATATATTTT.

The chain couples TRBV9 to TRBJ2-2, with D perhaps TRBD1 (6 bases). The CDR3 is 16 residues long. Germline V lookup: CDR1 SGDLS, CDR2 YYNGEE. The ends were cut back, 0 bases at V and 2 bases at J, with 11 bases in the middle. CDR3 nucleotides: TGTGCCAGCAGCGTAGAGCCGGGACACAACACCGGGGAGCTGTTTTTT. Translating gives CASSVEPGHNTGELFF.

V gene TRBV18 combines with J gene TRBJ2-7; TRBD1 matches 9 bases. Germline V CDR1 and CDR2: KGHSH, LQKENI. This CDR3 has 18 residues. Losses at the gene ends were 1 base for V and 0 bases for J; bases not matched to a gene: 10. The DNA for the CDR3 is TGTGCCAGCTCACCACGGACTACAGGGGGCCGAAGCTCCTACGAGCAGTACTTC. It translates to CASSPRTTGGRSSYEQYF.

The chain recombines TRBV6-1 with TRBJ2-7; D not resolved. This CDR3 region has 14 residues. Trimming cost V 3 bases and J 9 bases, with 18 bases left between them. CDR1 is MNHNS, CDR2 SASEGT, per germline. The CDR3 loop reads CASSDVSPRLAQYF. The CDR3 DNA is TGTGCCAGCAGTGACGTATCACCCCGACTTGCGCAGTACTTC.

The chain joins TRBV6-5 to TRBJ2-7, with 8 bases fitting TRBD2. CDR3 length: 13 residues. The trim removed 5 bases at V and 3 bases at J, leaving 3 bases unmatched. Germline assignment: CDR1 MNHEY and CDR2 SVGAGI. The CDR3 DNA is TGTGCCAGCAGTCGGGGGGGGGACTACGAGCAGTACTTC. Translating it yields CASSRGGDYEQYF.

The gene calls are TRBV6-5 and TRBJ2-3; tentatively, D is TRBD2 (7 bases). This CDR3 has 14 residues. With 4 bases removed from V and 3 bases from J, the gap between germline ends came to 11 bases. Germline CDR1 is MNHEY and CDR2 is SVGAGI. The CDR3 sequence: CASSWGGGTDTQYF. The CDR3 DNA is TGTGCCAGCAGTTGGGGAGGGGGAACAGATACGCAGTATTTT.

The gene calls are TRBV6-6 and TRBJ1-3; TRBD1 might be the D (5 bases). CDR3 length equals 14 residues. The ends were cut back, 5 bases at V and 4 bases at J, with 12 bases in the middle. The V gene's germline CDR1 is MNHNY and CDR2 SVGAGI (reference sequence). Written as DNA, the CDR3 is TGTGCCAGCAGTGGCGGGAGGGGAGGAAACACCATATATTTT. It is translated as CASSGGRGGNTIYF.

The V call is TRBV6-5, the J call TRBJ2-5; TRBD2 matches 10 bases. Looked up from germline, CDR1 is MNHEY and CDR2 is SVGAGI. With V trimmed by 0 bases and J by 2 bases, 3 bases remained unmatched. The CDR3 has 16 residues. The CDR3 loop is CASSYSSSGGQETQYF. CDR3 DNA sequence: TGTGCCAGCAGTTACTCGAGTAGCGGGGGGCAAGAGACCCAGTACTTC.

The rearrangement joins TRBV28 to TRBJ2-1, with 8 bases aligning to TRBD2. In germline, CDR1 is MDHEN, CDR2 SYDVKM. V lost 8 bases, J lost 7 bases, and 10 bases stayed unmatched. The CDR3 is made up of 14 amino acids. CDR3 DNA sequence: TGTGCCAGCGGAACCGGGGGGGCGTTAAATGAGCAGTTCTTC. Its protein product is CASGTGGALNEQFF. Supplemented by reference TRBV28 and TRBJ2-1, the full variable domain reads DVKVTQSSRYLVKRTGEKVFLECVQDMDHENMFWYRQDPGLGLRLIYFSYDVKMKEKGDIPEGYSVSREKKERFSLILESASTNQTSMYLCASGTGGALNEQFFGPGTRLTVL.

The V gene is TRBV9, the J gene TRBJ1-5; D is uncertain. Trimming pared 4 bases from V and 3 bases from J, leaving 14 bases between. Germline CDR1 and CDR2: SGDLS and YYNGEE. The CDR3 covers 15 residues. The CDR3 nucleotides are TGTGCCAGCAGCCCGAACACGGGGAACAATCAGCCCCAGCATTTT. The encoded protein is CASSPNTGNNQPQHF.

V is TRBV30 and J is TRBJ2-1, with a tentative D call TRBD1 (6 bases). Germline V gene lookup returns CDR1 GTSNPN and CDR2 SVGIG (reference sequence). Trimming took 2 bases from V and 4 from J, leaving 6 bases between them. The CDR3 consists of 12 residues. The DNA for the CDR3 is TGTGCCTGGAGTAGGGGGTACAATGAGCAGTTCTTC. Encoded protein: CAWSRGYNEQFF. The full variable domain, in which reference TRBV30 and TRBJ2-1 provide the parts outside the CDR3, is SQTIHQWPATLVQPVGSPLSLECTVEGTSNPNLYWYRQAAGRGLQLLFYSVGIGQISSEVPQNLSASRPQDRQFILSSKKLLLSDSGFYLCAWSRGYNEQFFGPGTRLTVL.

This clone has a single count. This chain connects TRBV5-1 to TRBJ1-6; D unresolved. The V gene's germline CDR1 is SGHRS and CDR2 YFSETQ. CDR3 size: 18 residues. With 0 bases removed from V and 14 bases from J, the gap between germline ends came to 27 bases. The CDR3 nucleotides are TGCGCCAGCAGCTTGGCCCATTGGGAGGTCCGACATGATGGGGCCCTCCACTTT. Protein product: CASSLAHWEVRHDGALHF. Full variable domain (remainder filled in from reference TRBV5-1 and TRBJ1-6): KAGVTQTPRYLIKTRGQQVTLSCSPISGHRSVSWYQQTPGQGLQFLFEYFSETQRNKGNFPGRFSGRQFSNSRSEMNVSTLELGDSALYLCASSLAHWEVRHDGALHFGNGTRLTVT.

CDR3 protein: CASSSLGGVGGYAEAFF. The CDR3 bases are TGTGCCAGCAGCTCCCTAGGGGGGGTTGGTGGTTACGCTGAAGCTTTCTTT. The chain recombines TRBV14 with TRBJ1-1; D may be TRBD1 (6 bases). Trimming took 5 bases from V and 6 from J, leaving 25 bases between them. Per the germline V gene, CDR1 is SGHDN and CDR2 is FVKESK. The CDR3 contains 17 residues.

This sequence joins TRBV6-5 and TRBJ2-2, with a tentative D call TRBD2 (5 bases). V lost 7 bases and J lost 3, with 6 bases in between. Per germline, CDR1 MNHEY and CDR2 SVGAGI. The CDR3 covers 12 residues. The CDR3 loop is CASMRDTGELFF. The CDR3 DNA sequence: TGTGCCAGCATGAGGGACACCGGGGAGCTGTTTTTT.

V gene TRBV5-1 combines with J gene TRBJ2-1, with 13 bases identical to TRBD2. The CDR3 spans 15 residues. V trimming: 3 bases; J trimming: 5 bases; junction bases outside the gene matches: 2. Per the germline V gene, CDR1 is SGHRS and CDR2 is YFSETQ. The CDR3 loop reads CASSYGLAGDNEQFF. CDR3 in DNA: TGCGCCAGCAGCTATGGACTAGCGGGGGACAATGAGCAGTTCTTC. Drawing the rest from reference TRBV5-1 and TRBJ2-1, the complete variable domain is KAGVTQTPRYLIKTRGQQVTLSCSPISGHRSVSWYQQTPGQGLQFLFEYFSETQRNKGNFPGRFSGRQFSNSRSEMNVSTLELGDSALYLCASSYGLAGDNEQFFGPGTRLTVL.

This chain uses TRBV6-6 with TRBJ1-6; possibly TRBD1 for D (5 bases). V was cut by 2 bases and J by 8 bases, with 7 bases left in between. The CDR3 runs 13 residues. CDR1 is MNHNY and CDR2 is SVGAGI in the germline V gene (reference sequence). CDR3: CASSYPRDSPLHF. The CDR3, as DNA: TGTGCCAGCAGTTACCCCAGGGATTCACCCCTCCACTTT.

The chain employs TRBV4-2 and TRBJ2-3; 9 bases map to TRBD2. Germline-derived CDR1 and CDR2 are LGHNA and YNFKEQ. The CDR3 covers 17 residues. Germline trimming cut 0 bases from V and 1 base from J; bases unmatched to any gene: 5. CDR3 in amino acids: CASSQEVSGGGTDTQYF. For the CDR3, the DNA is TGTGCCAGCAGCCAAGAGGTTAGCGGGGGCGGCACAGATACGCAGTATTTT.

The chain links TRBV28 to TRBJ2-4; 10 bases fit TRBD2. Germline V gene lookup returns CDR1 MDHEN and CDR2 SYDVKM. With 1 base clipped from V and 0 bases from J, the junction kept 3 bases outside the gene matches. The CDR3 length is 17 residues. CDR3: CASSLFGLAEAKNIQYF. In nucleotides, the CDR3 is TGTGCCAGCAGTTTATTTGGACTAGCGGAAGCCAAAAACATTCAGTACTTC. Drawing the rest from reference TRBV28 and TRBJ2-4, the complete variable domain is DVKVTQSSRYLVKRTGEKVFLECVQDMDHENMFWYRQDPGLGLRLIYFSYDVKMKEKGDIPEGYSVSREKKERFSLILESASTNQTSMYLCASSLFGLAEAKNIQYFGAGTRLSVL.

This CDR3 reads CASSYTGQGAYEQYF. Written as DNA, the CDR3 is TGCGCCAGCAGCTACACGGGACAGGGGGCATACGAGCAGTACTTC. The chain uses TRBV5-1 and TRBJ2-7; 12 positions match TRBD1. The CDR3 loop spans 15 amino acids. V lost 3 bases to trimming and J lost 4 bases; unmatched junction nucleotides: 5. The germline gives CDR1 SGHRS, CDR2 YFSETQ. Full variable domain (missing parts from reference TRBV5-1 and TRBJ2-7): KAGVTQTPRYLIKTRGQQVTLSCSPISGHRSVSWYQQTPGQGLQFLFEYFSETQRNKGNFPGRFSGRQFSNSRSEMNVSTLELGDSALYLCASSYTGQGAYEQYFGPGTRLTVT.